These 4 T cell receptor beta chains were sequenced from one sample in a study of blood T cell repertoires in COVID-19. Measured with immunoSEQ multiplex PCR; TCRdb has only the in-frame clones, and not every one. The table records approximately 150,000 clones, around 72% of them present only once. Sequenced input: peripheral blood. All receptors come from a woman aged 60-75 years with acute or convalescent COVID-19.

CDR3 sequence (DNA): TGTGCCAGCAGTCTCCCCAGGGGGTACAACTACGAGCAGTACTTC. This codes for CASSLPRGYNYEQYF. V usage is TRBV6-5 and J usage is TRBJ2-7; the match to TRBD1 covers 7 bases. Trimming cost V 5 bases and J 3 bases; bases outside gene matches: 10. The length of the CDR3 is 15 residues. Germline CDR1 is MNHEY and CDR2 is SVGAGI.

The CDR3 bases are TGTGCCAGCTCACAGGGGCAAGAGACCCAGTACTTC. Residues: CASSQGQETQYF. This sequence joins TRBV18 and TRBJ2-5, with a possible D match to TRBD1 (5 bases). The CDR3 runs to 12 residues. V was shortened by 4 bases and J by 2 bases, with 5 bases between the two germline ends. CDR1 is KGHSH, CDR2 LQKENI, per germline.

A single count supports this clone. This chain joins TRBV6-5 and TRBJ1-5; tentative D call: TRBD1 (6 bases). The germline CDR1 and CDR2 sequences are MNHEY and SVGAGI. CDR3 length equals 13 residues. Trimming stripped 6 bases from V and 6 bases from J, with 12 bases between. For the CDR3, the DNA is TGTGCCAGCAGCGAGATCAGGGGTCAGCCCCAGCATTTT. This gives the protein CASSEIRGQPQHF.

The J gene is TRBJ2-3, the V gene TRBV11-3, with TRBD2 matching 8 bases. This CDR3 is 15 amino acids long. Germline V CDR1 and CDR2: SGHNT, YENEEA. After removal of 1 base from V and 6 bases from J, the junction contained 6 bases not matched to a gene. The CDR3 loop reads CASSLGGLGGDTQYF. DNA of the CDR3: TGTGCCAGCAGCTTAGGGGGACTAGGTGGCGATACGCAGTATTTT. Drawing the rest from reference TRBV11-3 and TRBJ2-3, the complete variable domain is EAGVVQSPRYKIIEKKQPVAFWCNPISGHNTLYWYLQNLGQGPELLIRYENEEAVDDSQLPKDRFSAERLKGVDSTLKIQPAELGDSAVYLCASSLGGLGGDTQYFGPGTRLTVL.